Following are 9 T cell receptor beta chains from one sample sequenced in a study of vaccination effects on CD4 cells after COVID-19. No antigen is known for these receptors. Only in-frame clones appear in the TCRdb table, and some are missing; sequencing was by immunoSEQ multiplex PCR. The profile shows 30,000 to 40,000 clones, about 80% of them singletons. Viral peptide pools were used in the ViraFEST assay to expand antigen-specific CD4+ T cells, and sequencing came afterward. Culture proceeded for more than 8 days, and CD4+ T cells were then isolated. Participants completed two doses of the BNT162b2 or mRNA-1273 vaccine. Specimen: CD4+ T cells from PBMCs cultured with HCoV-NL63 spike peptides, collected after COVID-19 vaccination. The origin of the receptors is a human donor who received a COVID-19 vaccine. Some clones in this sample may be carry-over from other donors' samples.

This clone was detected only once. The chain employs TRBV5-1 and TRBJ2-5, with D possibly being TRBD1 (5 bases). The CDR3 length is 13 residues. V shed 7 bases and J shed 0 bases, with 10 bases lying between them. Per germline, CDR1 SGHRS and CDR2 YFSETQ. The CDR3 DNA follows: TGCGCCAGCGGCACAGGAAACCAAGAGACCCAGTACTTC. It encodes CASGTGNQETQYF.

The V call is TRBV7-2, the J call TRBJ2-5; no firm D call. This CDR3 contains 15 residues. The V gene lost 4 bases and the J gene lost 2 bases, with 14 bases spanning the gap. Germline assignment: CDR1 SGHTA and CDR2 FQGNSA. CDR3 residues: CASSSVLVIQETQYF. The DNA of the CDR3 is TGTGCCAGCAGCTCTGTCCTGGTAATTCAAGAGACCCAGTACTTC.

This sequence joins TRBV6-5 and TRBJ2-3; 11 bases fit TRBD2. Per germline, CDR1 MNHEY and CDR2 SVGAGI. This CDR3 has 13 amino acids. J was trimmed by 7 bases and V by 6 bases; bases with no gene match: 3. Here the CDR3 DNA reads TGTGCCAGCAGGACTAGCGGGGCGAATACGCAGTATTTT. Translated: CASRTSGANTQYF.

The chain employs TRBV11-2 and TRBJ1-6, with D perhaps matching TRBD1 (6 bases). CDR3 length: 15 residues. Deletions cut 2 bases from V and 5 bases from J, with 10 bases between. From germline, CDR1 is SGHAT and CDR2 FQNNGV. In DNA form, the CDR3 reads TGTGCCAGCAGCTTACCTCCAGGGGATAATTCACCCCTCCACTTT. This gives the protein CASSLPPGDNSPLHF.

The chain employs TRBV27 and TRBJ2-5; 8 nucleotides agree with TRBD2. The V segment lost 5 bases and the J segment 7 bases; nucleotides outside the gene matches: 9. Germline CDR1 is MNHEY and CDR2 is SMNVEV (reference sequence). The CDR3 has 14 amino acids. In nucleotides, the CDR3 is TGTGCCAGCAGTCGAGCGGGGGCCGTGGGGACCCAGTACTTC. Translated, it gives CASSRAGAVGTQYF.

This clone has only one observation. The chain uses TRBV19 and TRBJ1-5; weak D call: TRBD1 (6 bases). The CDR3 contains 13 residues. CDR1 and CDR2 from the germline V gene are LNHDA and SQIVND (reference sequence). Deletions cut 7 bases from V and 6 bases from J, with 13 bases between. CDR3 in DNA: TGTGCCAGTATCAGGGGTTGGGGTCAGCCCCAGCATTTT. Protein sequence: CASIRGWGQPQHF.

The CDR3 loop is CASSLRSAPNYGYTF. The CDR3 DNA sequence: TGTGCCAGCAGCTTGCGAAGCGCACCTAACTATGGCTACACCTTC. V gene TRBV5-5 combines with J gene TRBJ1-2; D gene uncertain. Trimming pared 1 base from V and 0 bases from J, leaving 10 bases between. The CDR3 runs to 15 residues. Germline loops: CDR1 SGHKS, CDR2 YYEKEE (reference sequence).

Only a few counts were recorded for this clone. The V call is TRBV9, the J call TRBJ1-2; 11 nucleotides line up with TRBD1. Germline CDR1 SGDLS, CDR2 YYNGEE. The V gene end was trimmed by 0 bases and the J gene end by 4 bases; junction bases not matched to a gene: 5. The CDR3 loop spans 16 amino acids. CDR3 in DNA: TGTGCCAGCAGCGTAGGAGGGGACAGGGGGGCCTATGGCTACACCTTC. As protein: CASSVGGDRGAYGYTF.

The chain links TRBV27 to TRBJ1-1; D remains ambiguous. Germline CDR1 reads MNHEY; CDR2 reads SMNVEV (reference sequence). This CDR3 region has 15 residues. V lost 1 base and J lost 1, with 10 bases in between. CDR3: CASSLYPTTNTEAFF. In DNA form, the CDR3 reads TGTGCCAGCAGTTTATACCCGACGACGAACACTGAAGCTTTCTTT.